A selection of T cell receptor beta chains follows, all from one sample in a study of human T cells and chemical hapten exposure. From the RACE reads, TCRdb called clonotypes with MiXCR, one entry per CDR3 protein. The repertoire has under 200,000 distinct CDR3 sequences, roughly 14% of them found once; the top ten carry approximately 1.5%. Sequenced material: whole blood, taken in connection with sensitization to the hapten diphenylcyclopropenone (DPC). The receptor set was obtained from a woman in her twenties or thirties with alopecia areata. Some clones in this sample may be carry-over from other donors' samples. CDR3s include the opening cysteine and the closing phenylalanine or tryptophan. Each record gives: J gene, V gene, clone size, D gene, CDR3 DNA, CDR3 protein. A D gene is named only where the DNA matches it firmly. Size values are once, few and many counts, or a class for expanded clones, and some rows have none.

J gene: TRBJ2-1
V gene: TRBV6-2/TRBV6-3
clone size: NA
D gene: TRBD1
CDR3 DNA: TGTGCCAGCAGGCATCCGGGACAGGGGCGAACCGGTGAGCAGTTCTTC
CDR3 protein: CASRHPGQGRTGEQFF

J gene: TRBJ1-5
V gene: TRBV18
clone size: NA
D gene: TRBD1
CDR3 DNA: TGTGCCAGCTCACCTAGACAGGGGGGGCAAAATCAGCCCCAGCATTTT
CDR3 protein: CASSPRQGGQNQPQHF

J gene: TRBJ2-2
V gene: TRBV5-1
clone size: NA
D gene: TRBD1
CDR3 DNA: TGCGCCAGCAGCTTCCCAGGGGGCGGGGAGCTGTTTTTT
CDR3 protein: CASSFPGGGELFF

J gene: TRBJ2-1
V gene: TRBV7-6
clone size: NA
D gene: NA
CDR3 DNA: TGTGCCAGCAGCTTAAAACCGATCGGTGAGCAGTTCTTC
CDR3 protein: CASSLKPIGEQFF

J gene: TRBJ1-1
V gene: TRBV21-1
clone size: few
D gene: NA
CDR3 DNA: TGTGCCAGCAGCAAAGAGGGGGCGACAGGGAGGCGAGACACTGAAGCTTTCTTT
CDR3 protein: CASSKEGATGRRDTEAFF

J gene: TRBJ2-1
V gene: TRBV5-4
clone size: NA
D gene: TRBD2
CDR3 DNA: TGTGCCAGCAGCTTGGGGGCTAGCGGGAGTGGTAACAATGAGCAGTTCTTC
CDR3 protein: CASSLGASGSGNNEQFF

J gene: TRBJ2-5
V gene: TRBV18
clone size: few
D gene: TRBD1
CDR3 DNA: TGTGCCAGCTCACCACTCCCGGGACAGGGGTTGGAGACCCAGTACTTC
CDR3 protein: CASSPLPGQGLETQYF

J gene: TRBJ2-1
V gene: TRBV28
clone size: few
D gene: NA
CDR3 DNA: TGTGCCAGCAGTCTAGCCGAGGGGAGAGGCTACAATGAGCAGTTCTTC
CDR3 protein: CASSLAEGRGYNEQFF

J gene: TRBJ2-7
V gene: TRBV6-2/TRBV6-3
clone size: few
D gene: TRBD1
CDR3 DNA: TGTGCCAGCACCTCAGGGGGCGCGCCCTACGAGCAGTACTTC
CDR3 protein: CASTSGGAPYEQYF

J gene: TRBJ1-6
V gene: TRBV27
clone size: few
D gene: NA
CDR3 DNA: TGTGCCAGCAGTAACCCTACAGGGTTCGGTTCACCCCTCCACTTT
CDR3 protein: CASSNPTGFGSPLHF

J gene: TRBJ2-3
V gene: TRBV28
clone size: many
D gene: TRBD2
CDR3 DNA: TGTGCCAGCAGTCCCCGACTAGCGGGAGGCACAGATACGCAGTATTTT
CDR3 protein: CASSPRLAGGTDTQYF

J gene: TRBJ1-1
V gene: TRBV7-9
clone size: few
D gene: NA
CDR3 DNA: TGTGCCAGCATGGAGGATCCGGTGAACACTGAAGCTTTCTTT
CDR3 protein: CASMEDPVNTEAFF

J gene: TRBJ1-2
V gene: TRBV6-6
clone size: few
D gene: NA
CDR3 DNA: TGTGCCAGCAGCTACACGGGACTCTCTCTCTCTGGCTACACCTTC
CDR3 protein: CASSYTGLSLSGYTF

J gene: TRBJ1-2
V gene: TRBV6-1
clone size: NA
D gene: NA
CDR3 DNA: TGTGCCAGCAGTAACTACAGGTCTGACTATGGCTACACCTTC
CDR3 protein: CASSNYRSDYGYTF

J gene: TRBJ2-5
V gene: TRBV4-2
clone size: many
D gene: TRBD1
CDR3 DNA: TGTGCCAGCAGCCAGGGAAACGCCGGGACAGGGGGTGAGACCCAGTACTTC
CDR3 protein: CASSQGNAGTGGETQYF

J gene: TRBJ2-7
V gene: TRBV19
clone size: NA
D gene: NA
CDR3 DNA: TGTGCTACAATGGGGGCAGCCTACGAGCAGTACTTC
CDR3 protein: CATMGAAYEQYF

J gene: TRBJ2-5
V gene: TRBV2
clone size: many
D gene: TRBD2
CDR3 DNA: TGTGCCAGCAGTGTGCCGGCGGGGGGGCAGGGAATCCAAGAGACCCAGTACTTC
CDR3 protein: CASSVPAGGQGIQETQYF